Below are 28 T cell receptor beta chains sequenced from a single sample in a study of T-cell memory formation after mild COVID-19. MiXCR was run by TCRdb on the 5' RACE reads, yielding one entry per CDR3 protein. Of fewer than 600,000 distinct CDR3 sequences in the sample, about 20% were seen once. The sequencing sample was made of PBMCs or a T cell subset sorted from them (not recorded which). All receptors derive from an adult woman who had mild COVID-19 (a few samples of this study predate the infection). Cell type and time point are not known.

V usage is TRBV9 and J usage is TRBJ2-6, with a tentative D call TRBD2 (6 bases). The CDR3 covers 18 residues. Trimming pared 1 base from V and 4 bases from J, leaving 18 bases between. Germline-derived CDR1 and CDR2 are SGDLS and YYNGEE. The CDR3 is CASSVWTGERAGANVLTF. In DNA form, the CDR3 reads TGTGCCAGCAGCGTATGGACTGGAGAGCGGGCGGGGGCCAACGTCCTGACTTTC.

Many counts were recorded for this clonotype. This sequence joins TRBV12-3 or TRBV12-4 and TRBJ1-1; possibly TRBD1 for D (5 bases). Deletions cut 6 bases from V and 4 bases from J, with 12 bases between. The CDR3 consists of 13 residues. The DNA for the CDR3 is TGTGCCAGCAGCTGGGGACTGAGCACTGAAGCTTTCTTT. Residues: CASSWGLSTEAFF.

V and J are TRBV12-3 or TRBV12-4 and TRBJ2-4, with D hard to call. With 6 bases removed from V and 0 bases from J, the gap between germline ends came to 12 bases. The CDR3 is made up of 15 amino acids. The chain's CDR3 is CASSPLRVAKNIQYF. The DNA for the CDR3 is TGTGCCAGCAGCCCTCTCCGGGTAGCCAAAAACATTCAGTACTTC.

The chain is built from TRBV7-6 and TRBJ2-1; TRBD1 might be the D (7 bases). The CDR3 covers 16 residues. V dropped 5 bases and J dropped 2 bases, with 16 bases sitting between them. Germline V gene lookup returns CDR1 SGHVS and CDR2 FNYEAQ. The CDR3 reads CASSLPAGGTYNEQFF. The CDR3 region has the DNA TGTGCCAGCAGCCTCCCCGCAGGGGGGACCTACAATGAGCAGTTCTTC.

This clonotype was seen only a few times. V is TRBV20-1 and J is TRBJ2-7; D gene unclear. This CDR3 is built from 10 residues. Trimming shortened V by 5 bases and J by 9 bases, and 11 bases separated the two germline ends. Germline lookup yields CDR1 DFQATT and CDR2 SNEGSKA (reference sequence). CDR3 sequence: CSAADVVQYF. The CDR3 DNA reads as TGCAGTGCTGCAGACGTCGTGCAGTACTTC.

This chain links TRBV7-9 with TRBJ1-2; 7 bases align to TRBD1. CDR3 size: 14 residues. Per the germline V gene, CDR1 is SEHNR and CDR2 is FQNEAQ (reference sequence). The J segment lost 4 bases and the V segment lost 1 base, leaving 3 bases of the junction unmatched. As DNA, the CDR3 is TGTGCCAGCAGCTTAGGTGGGACAGCCTATGGCTACACCTTC. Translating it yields CASSLGGTAYGYTF.

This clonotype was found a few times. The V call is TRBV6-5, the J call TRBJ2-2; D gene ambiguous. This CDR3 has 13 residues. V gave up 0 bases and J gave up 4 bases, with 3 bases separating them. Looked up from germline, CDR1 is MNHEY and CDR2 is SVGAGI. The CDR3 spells CASSYSSTGELFF. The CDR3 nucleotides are TGTGCCAGCAGTTACTCCTCCACCGGGGAGCTGTTTTTT.

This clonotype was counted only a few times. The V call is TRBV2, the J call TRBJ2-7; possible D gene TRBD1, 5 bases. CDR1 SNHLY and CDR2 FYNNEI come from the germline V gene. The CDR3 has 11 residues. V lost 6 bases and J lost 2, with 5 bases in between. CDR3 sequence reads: CASRTAYEQYF. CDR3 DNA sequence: TGTGCCAGCAGGACAGCCTACGAGCAGTACTTC.

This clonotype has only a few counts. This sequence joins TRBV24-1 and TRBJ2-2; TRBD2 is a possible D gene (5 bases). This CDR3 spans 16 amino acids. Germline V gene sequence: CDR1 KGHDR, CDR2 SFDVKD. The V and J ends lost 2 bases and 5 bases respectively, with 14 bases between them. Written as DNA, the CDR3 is TGTGCCACCAGTGATTCAGGAAAGCGGTGGACCGGGGAGCTGTTTTTT. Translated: CATSDSGKRWTGELFF.

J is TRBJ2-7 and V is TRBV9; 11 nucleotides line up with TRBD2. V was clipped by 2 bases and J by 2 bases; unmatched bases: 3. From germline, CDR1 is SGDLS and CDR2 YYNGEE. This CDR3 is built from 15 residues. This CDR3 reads CASSVGLAGPYEQYF. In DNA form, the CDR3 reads TGTGCCAGCAGCGTCGGACTAGCGGGCCCCTACGAGCAGTACTTC.

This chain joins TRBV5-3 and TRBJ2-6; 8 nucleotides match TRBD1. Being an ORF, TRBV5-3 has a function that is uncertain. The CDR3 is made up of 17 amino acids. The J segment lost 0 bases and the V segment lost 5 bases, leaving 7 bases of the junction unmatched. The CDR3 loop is CARSRQGWSSGANVLTF. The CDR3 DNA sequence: TGTGCCAGAAGTCGACAGGGGTGGAGCTCTGGGGCCAACGTCCTGACTTTC.

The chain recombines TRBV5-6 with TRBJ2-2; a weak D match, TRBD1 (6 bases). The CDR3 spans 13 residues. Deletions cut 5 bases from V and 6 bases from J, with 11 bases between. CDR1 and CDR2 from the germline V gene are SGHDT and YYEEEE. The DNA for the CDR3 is TGTGCCAGCAGACTTAAGGGGGCCGGGGAGCTGTTTTTT. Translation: CASRLKGAGELFF.

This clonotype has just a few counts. The CDR3 region has the DNA TGTGCCAGCAGTTCCCGTAGTGGTGCGGGCTACACCTTC. This encodes CASSSRSGAGYTF. V usage is TRBV6-5 and J usage is TRBJ1-2; D is uncertain. This CDR3 is 13 amino acids long. V lost 4 bases and J 8 bases, leaving 14 bases between the germline ends. Germline V gene sequence: CDR1 MNHEY, CDR2 SVGAGI.

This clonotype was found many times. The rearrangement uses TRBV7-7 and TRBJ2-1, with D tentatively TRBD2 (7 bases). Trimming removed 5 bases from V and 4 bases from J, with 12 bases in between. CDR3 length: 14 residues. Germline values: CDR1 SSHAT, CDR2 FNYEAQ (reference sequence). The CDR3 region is CASSRGGRYNEQFF. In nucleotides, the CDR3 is TGTGCCAGCAGCCGCGGGGGCAGATACAATGAGCAGTTCTTC.

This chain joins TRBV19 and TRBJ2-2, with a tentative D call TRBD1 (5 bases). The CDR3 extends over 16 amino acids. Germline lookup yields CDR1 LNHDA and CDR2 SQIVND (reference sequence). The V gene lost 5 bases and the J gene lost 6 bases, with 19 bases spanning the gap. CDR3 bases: TGTGCCAGTAGTTCTGCGGCAGGGCTTTTTCCCGGGGAGCTGTTTTTT. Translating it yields CASSSAAGLFPGELFF.

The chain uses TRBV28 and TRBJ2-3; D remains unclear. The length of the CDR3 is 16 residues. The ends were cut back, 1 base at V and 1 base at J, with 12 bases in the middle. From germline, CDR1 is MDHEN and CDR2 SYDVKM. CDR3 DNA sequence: TGTGCCAGCAGTTTATCCCCTGCACGGGGCACAGATACGCAGTATTTT. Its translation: CASSLSPARGTDTQYF.

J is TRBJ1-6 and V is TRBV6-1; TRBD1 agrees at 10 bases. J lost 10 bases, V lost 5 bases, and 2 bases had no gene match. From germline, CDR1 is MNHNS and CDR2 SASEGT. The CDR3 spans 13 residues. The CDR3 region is CASSKDRGSPLHF. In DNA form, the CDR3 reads TGTGCCAGCAGTAAGGACAGGGGGTCACCCCTCCACTTT.

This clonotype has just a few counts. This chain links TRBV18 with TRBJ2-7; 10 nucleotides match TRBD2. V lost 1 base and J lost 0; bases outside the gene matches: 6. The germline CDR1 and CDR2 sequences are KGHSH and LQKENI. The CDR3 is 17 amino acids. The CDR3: CASSPRTSGASSYEQYF. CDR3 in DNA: TGTGCCAGCTCACCACGGACTAGCGGCGCAAGCTCCTACGAGCAGTACTTC.

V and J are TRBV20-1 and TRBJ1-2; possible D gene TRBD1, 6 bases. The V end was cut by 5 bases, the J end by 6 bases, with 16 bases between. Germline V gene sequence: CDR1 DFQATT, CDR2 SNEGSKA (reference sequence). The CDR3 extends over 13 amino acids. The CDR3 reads CSAEDSRLDGYTF. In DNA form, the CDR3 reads TGCAGTGCTGAGGACAGCCGCCTCGATGGCTACACCTTC.

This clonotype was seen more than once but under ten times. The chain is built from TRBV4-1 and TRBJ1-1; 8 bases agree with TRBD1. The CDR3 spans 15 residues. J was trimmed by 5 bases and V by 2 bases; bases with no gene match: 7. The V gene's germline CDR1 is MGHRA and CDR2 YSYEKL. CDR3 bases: TGCGCCAGCAGCCAACTGCAGGGGGCGCGGACTGAAGCTTTCTTT. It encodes CASSQLQGARTEAFF.

The CDR3 sequence: CASSPAQGVGDGYTF. In DNA form, the CDR3 reads TGCGCCAGCAGCCCAGCCCAGGGGGTAGGGGATGGCTACACCTTC. V and J are TRBV5-1 and TRBJ1-2; 7 nucleotides line up with TRBD1. In germline, CDR1 is SGHRS, CDR2 YFSETQ. V shed 4 bases, J shed 6 bases, and the junction held 12 bases outside the gene matches. This CDR3 comprises 15 residues.

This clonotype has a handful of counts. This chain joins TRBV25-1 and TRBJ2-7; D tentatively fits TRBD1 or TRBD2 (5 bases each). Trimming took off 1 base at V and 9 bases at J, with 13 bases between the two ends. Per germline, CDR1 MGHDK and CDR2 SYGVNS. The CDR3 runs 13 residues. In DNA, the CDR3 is TGTGCCAGCAGTGAATTCGTCGGGACGGTGCAGTACTTC. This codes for CASSEFVGTVQYF.

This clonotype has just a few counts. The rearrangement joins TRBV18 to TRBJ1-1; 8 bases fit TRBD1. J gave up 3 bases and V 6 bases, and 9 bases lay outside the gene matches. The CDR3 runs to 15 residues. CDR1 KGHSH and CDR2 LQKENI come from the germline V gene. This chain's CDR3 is CASSRTGQRDTEAFF. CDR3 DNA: TGTGCCAGCTCCCGGACAGGGCAAAGGGACACTGAAGCTTTCTTT.

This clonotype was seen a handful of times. CDR3 residues: CATRAVRGTEAFF. CDR3 DNA: TGTGCCACCAGGGCCGTGAGGGGCACTGAAGCTTTCTTT. The chain has TRBV15 and TRBJ1-1, with D perhaps matching TRBD1 (5 bases). Germline-derived CDR1 and CDR2 are LNHNV and YYDKDF (reference sequence). The CDR3 totals 13 residues. V gave up 6 bases and J gave up 4 bases, with 12 bases separating them.

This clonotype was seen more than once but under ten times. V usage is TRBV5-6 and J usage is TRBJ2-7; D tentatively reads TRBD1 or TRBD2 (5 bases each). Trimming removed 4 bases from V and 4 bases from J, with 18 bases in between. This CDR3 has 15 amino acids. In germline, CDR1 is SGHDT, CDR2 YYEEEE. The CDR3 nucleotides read TGTGCCAGCAGCCTGTCGGGGCCATGGGGGTACGAGCAGTACTTC. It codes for CASSLSGPWGYEQYF.

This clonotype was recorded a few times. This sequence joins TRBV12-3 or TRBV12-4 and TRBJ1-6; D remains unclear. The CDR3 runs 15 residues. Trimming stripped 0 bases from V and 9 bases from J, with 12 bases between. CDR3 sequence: CASSLAAAPSSPLHF. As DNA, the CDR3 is TGTGCCAGCAGTTTAGCCGCGGCTCCTAGTTCACCCCTCCACTTT.

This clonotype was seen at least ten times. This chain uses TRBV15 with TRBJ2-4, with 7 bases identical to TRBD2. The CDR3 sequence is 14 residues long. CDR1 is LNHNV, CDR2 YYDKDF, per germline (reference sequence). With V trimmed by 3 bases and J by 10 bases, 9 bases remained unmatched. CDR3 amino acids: CATSRSAGEGIQYF. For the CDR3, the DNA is TGTGCCACCAGCAGGTCGGCGGGGGAGGGAATTCAGTACTTC.

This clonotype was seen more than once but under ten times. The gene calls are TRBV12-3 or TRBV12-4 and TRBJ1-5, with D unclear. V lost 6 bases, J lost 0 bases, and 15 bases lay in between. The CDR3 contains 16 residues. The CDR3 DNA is TGTGCCAGCAGCCCGTCCCCGACGGTTAGCAATCAGCCCCAGCATTTT. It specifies CASSPSPTVSNQPQHF.